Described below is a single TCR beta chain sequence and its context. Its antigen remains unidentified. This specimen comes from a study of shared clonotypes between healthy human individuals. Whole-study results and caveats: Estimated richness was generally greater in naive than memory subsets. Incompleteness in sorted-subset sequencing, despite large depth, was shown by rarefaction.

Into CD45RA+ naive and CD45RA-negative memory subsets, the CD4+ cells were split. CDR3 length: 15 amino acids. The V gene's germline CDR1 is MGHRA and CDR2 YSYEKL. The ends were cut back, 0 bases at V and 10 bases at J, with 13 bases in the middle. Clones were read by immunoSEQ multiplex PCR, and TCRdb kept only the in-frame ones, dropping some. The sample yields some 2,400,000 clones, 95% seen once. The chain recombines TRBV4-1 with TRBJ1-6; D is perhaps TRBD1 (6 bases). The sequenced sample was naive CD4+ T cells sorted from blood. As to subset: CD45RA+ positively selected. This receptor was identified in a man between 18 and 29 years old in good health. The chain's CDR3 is CASSQDSGQRSPLHF. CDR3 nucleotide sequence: TGCGCCAGCAGCCAAGATTCAGGACAGAGGTCACCCCTCCACTTT.